What follows are 28 T cell receptor beta chains derived from one specimen sequenced in a study of blood T cell repertoires in COVID-19 (dated by TCRdb to 2020 to 2021). The protocol used for the library was the immunoSEQ multiplex PCR assay. Here the immuneACCESS table is served through TCRdb, limited to in-frame sequences with V and J called. Missing clones are a known gap in these copies; in checked studies unresolved V genes cover under half, and the rest lacks a known reason. Here the sample has approximately 250,000 clones; 84% occur a single time. More than 4% of the sample is taken by the ten largest. Specimen: peripheral blood. Receptors originate from a man aged 45-60 years with acute or convalescent COVID-19.

V usage is TRBV18 and J usage is TRBJ1-1; no reliable D call. This CDR3 has 13 amino acids. Germline lookup yields CDR1 KGHSH and CDR2 LQKENI. V lost 5 bases and J lost 3, with 10 bases in between. The DNA for the CDR3 is TGTGCCAGCTCAGGAGGGCCACACACTGAAGCTTTCTTT. It codes for CASSGGPHTEAFF.

This chain connects TRBV18 to TRBJ1-5, with D tentatively TRBD1 (6 bases). V gave up 4 bases and J gave up 0 bases, with 10 bases separating them. The length of the CDR3 is 15 residues. Germline loops: CDR1 KGHSH, CDR2 LQKENI. The CDR3 sequence: CASSRSGDSNQPQHF. Written as DNA, the CDR3 is TGTGCCAGCTCACGCTCAGGGGATAGCAATCAGCCCCAGCATTTT.

The chain carries TRBV6-2 or TRBV6-3 and TRBJ2-7, with a possible D match to TRBD1 (6 bases). This CDR3 spans 16 amino acids. V lost 0 bases and J lost 1, with 13 bases in between. Per the germline V gene, CDR1 is MNHEY and CDR2 is SVGEGT. The CDR3 here is CASSYSQPGVSYEQYF. The DNA of the CDR3 is TGTGCCAGCAGTTACTCTCAGCCAGGGGTTTCCTACGAGCAGTACTTC.

V is TRBV3-1 (or the pseudogene TRBV3-2) and J is TRBJ1-1; possibly TRBD1 for D (6 bases). Trimming stripped 4 bases from V and 4 bases from J, with 13 bases between. CDR1 is LGHDT, CDR2 YNNKEL, per germline (reference sequence). The CDR3 totals 14 residues. The CDR3 DNA follows: TGTGCCAGCAGCCGCTACAGGGAGGGCACTGAAGCTTTCTTT. This encodes CASSRYREGTEAFF.

The chain recombines TRBV12-3 or TRBV12-4 with TRBJ1-1, with a weak D call TRBD1 (5 bases). V dropped 3 bases and J dropped 7 bases, with 9 bases sitting between them. CDR3 length equals 12 residues. CDR3 in amino acids: CASSLWGGEAFF. The CDR3, as DNA: TGTGCCAGCAGTTTGTGGGGGGGTGAAGCTTTCTTT.

The chain joins TRBV5-1 to TRBJ2-7; 10 bases are shared with TRBD2. Trimming cost V 1 base and J 7 bases; bases outside gene matches: 5. The CDR3 covers 14 residues. Germline lookup yields CDR1 SGHRS and CDR2 YFSETQ. The CDR3 reads CASSLSGGAGEQYF. In nucleotides, the CDR3 is TGCGCCAGCAGCTTGAGCGGGGGGGCCGGGGAGCAGTACTTC.

The chain links TRBV5-6 to TRBJ2-5, with 7 bases matching TRBD1. Germline V gene sequence: CDR1 SGHDT, CDR2 YYEEEE. The CDR3 is made up of 14 amino acids. Trimming removed 3 bases from V and 0 bases from J; junction bases left unmatched: 2. Here the CDR3 DNA reads TGTGCCAGCAGCTATGGGACAGACCAAGAGACCCAGTACTTC. Translating it yields CASSYGTDQETQYF.

The V gene is TRBV30, the J gene TRBJ1-5; a possible D gene is TRBD1 (6 bases). Deletions cut 0 bases from V and 8 bases from J, with 20 bases between. Germline V gene lookup returns CDR1 GTSNPN and CDR2 SVGIG (reference sequence). The CDR3 runs to 16 residues. The CDR3 loop is CAWSVGTGGRGKPQHF. The CDR3 DNA reads as TGTGCCTGGAGTGTAGGAACGGGGGGCCGAGGTAAGCCCCAGCATTTT.

V usage is TRBV25-1 and J usage is TRBJ2-2; TRBD2 is a possible D gene (5 bases). The CDR3 is 14 amino acids. The germline V gene has CDR1 MGHDK and CDR2 SYGVNS. Trimming took off 7 bases at V and 3 bases at J, with 12 bases between the two ends. The CDR3 nucleotides are TGTGCCAGCACCGCGGAGGACCACACCGGGGAGCTGTTTTTT. Translating gives CASTAEDHTGELFF. Drawing the rest from reference TRBV25-1 and TRBJ2-2, the complete variable domain is EADIYQTPRYLVIGTGKKITLECSQTMGHDKMYWYQQDPGMELHLIHYSYGVNSTEKGDLSSESTVSRIRTEHFPLTLESARPSHTSQYLCASTAEDHTGELFFGEGSRLTVL.

The V call is TRBV2, the J call TRBJ2-2; weak D call: TRBD2 (5 bases). CDR1 is SNHLY, CDR2 FYNNEI, per germline. This CDR3 is built from 17 residues. Trimming left V 5 bases short and J 2 bases short, with 18 bases between. CDR3 residues: CASSRSDSAFNTGELFF. DNA of the CDR3: TGTGCCAGCAGTCGCTCGGACTCTGCCTTTAACACCGGGGAGCTGTTTTTT.

This clone is a singleton in its sample. The chain combines TRBV6-2 or TRBV6-3 with TRBJ2-1; maybe TRBD2 (5 bases). The CDR3 totals 15 residues. V was clipped by 0 bases and J by 0 bases, with 6 bases between them. Germline V gene sequence: CDR1 MNHEY, CDR2 SVGEGT. CDR3 coding DNA: TGTGCCAGCAGTTACTCCCGGGACTCCTACAATGAGCAGTTCTTC. This translates into CASSYSRDSYNEQFF.

The chain uses TRBV19 and TRBJ2-5; TRBD2 agrees at 16 bases. This CDR3 spans 17 amino acids. Per the germline V gene, CDR1 is LNHDA and CDR2 is SQIVND (reference sequence). The trim removed 5 bases at V and 6 bases at J, leaving 9 bases unmatched. Here the CDR3 reads CASSSPGLAGGWQTQYF. The CDR3 DNA is TGTGCCAGTAGTTCACCGGGACTAGCGGGAGGGTGGCAGACCCAGTACTTC. The entire variable domain, with the rest obtained from reference TRBV19 and TRBJ2-5, is as follows: DGGITQSPKYLFRKEGQNVTLSCEQNLNHDAMYWYRQDPGQGLRLIYYSQIVNDFQKGDIAEGYSVSREKKESFPLTVTSAQKNPTAFYLCASSSPGLAGGWQTQYFGPGTRLLVL.

V gene TRBV9 combines with J gene TRBJ1-1; the match to TRBD1 covers 7 bases. V lost 3 bases and J lost 4; bases outside the gene matches: 6. CDR3 size: 14 residues. In germline, CDR1 is SGDLS, CDR2 YYNGEE. In DNA form, the CDR3 reads TGTGCCAGCAGCGAAGGGGGCTCCGGCACTGAAGCTTTCTTT. Protein: CASSEGGSGTEAFF.

This chain joins TRBV3-1 (or the pseudogene TRBV3-2) and TRBJ2-1; the match to TRBD2 covers 9 bases. The CDR3 is 16 residues long. V lost 4 bases to trimming and J lost 4 bases; unmatched junction nucleotides: 8. Per the germline V gene, CDR1 is LGHDT and CDR2 is YNNKEL (reference sequence). CDR3 in amino acids: CASSPPSSGGYNEQFF. DNA for the CDR3: TGTGCCAGCAGCCCCCCCTCCAGCGGGGGGTACAATGAGCAGTTCTTC.

This chain joins TRBV28 and TRBJ2-5, with TRBD2 identical over 14 bases. Losses at the gene ends were 4 bases for V and 5 bases for J; bases not matched to a gene: 9. The CDR3 has 17 residues. Germline V gene data show CDR1 as MDHEN and CDR2 as SYDVKM. The CDR3 reads CASSSPGTSGSRETQYF. CDR3 coding DNA: TGTGCCAGCAGTTCCCCCGGGACTAGCGGGAGTCGGGAGACCCAGTACTTC.

This chain links TRBV5-1 with TRBJ2-3, with 8 bases identical to TRBD2. Trimming removed 4 bases from V and 5 bases from J; junction bases left unmatched: 3. Germline assignment: CDR1 SGHRS and CDR2 YFSETQ. CDR3 length equals 13 residues. The CDR3 region is CASSPGGGDTQYF. The CDR3 DNA is TGCGCCAGCAGCCCGGGGGGGGGAGATACGCAGTATTTT.

V gene TRBV5-7 combines with J gene TRBJ2-7, with TRBD1 matching 7 bases. TRBV5-7 is placed among ORFs of uncertain function. The ends lost 3 bases at V and 2 bases at J; junction bases unmatched: 5. This CDR3 has 14 residues. In nucleotides, the CDR3 is TGTGCCAGCAGCTGTCGGACAGGACCCTACGAGCAGTACTTC. Translation gives CASSCRTGPYEQYF.

The chain employs TRBV4-2 and TRBJ2-1, with 9 bases fitting TRBD2. Germline V gene lookup returns CDR1 LGHNA and CDR2 YNFKEQ. Trimming took 1 base from V and 8 from J; bases not matched to a gene: 3. CDR3 length: 14 amino acids. CDR3 residues: CASSQGGRAHEQFF. For the CDR3, the DNA is TGTGCCAGCAGCCAAGGCGGGAGGGCGCATGAGCAGTTCTTC.

This clone showed up just a few times. This chain joins TRBV3-1 (or the pseudogene TRBV3-2) and TRBJ2-1, with a tentative D call TRBD2 (7 bases). Trimming stripped 2 bases from V and 9 bases from J, with 8 bases between. There are 12 residues in the CDR3. Germline CDR1 LGHDT, CDR2 YNNKEL (reference sequence). CDR3: CASSQRGGEQFF. The DNA of the CDR3 is TGTGCCAGCAGCCAAAGGGGGGGTGAGCAGTTCTTC.

The V call is TRBV30, the J call TRBJ2-3; D possibly corresponds to TRBD2 (5 bases). Trimming left V 5 bases short and J 3 bases short, with 18 bases between. The CDR3 is 15 amino acids. Per germline, CDR1 GTSNPN and CDR2 SVGIG (reference sequence). This CDR3 is CAWRRGNYQTDTQYF. The CDR3 DNA is TGTGCCTGGCGCCGAGGGAACTACCAAACAGATACGCAGTATTTT.

This chain joins TRBV5-1 and TRBJ2-2; no definite D call. Trimming pared 4 bases from V and 7 bases from J, leaving 17 bases between. Germline V lookup: CDR1 SGHRS, CDR2 YFSETQ. The CDR3 contains 15 residues. The chain's CDR3 is CASSPQVRSIGELFF. As DNA, the CDR3 is TGCGCCAGCAGCCCTCAGGTCCGATCCATCGGGGAGCTGTTTTTT.

This chain connects TRBV5-4 to TRBJ1-4; D is unresolved. CDR1 and CDR2 (germline): SGHNT, YYREEE (reference sequence). The V and J ends lost 4 bases and 3 bases respectively, with 16 bases between them. The CDR3 totals 16 residues. The DNA of the CDR3 is TGTGCCAGCAGCCCCAATCCCGACTTGTCTAATGAAAAACTGTTTTTT. Encoded protein: CASSPNPDLSNEKLFF.

The chain recombines TRBV25-1 with TRBJ2-7, with 7 nucleotides matching TRBD1. This CDR3 has 13 residues. Germline V lookup: CDR1 MGHDK, CDR2 SYGVNS. The V segment lost 6 bases and the J segment 3 bases; nucleotides outside the gene matches: 5. The CDR3 DNA is TGTGCCAGCAGAGGGACAGCTGACTACGAGCAGTACTTC. This encodes CASRGTADYEQYF.

The chain employs TRBV18 and TRBJ2-2, with D hard to call. CDR1 and CDR2 from the germline V gene are KGHSH and LQKENI. Trimming cost V 3 bases and J 2 bases, with 10 bases left between them. The CDR3 runs 15 residues. The CDR3 here is CASSPLTTNTGELFF. In DNA, the CDR3 is TGTGCCAGCTCACCGCTAACTACTAACACCGGGGAGCTGTTTTTT.

This clone has only a few counts. V and J are TRBV4-1 and TRBJ1-5, with unresolved D. Trimming stripped 1 base from V and 3 bases from J, with 10 bases between. The germline gives CDR1 MGHRA, CDR2 YSYEKL. The CDR3 has 15 residues. The CDR3 sequence is CASSQGGGHNQPQHF. DNA of the CDR3: TGCGCCAGCAGCCAAGGAGGAGGGCACAATCAGCCCCAGCATTTT.

This clone was recorded only once. The rearrangement uses TRBV11-2 and TRBJ1-6; D not certain. Germline CDR1 is SGHAT and CDR2 is FQNNGV. CDR3 size: 14 residues. Trimming stripped 5 bases from V and 7 bases from J, with 12 bases between. The CDR3 bases are TGTGCCAGCAGCCCTCGGAGAGGAAATTCACCCCTCCACTTT. Translated, it gives CASSPRRGNSPLHF.

This clone was detected a few times. The sample holds other DNA sequences that translate to the same CDR3. The chain uses TRBV9 and TRBJ1-2; TRBD1 agrees at 7 bases. Germline V gene lookup returns CDR1 SGDLS and CDR2 YYNGEE. The CDR3 is 14 residues long. V dropped 0 bases and J dropped 8; count of bases not matched to a gene: 7. The CDR3 DNA sequence: TGTGCCAGCAGCGTAGTCGAGGGGGCCGGGGGCTACACCTTC. Translated, it gives CASSVVEGAGGYTF.

This clone was counted between two and nine times. This chain connects TRBV24-1 to TRBJ1-2, with 7 bases lining up with TRBD1. The J segment lost 5 bases and the V segment lost 6 bases, leaving 8 bases of the junction unmatched. The CDR3 extends over 14 amino acids. Germline assignment: CDR1 KGHDR and CDR2 SFDVKD. The CDR3 protein is CATSRTGTEYGYTF. The CDR3 nucleotides read TGTGCCACCAGTCGTACCGGGACAGAGTATGGCTACACCTTC.